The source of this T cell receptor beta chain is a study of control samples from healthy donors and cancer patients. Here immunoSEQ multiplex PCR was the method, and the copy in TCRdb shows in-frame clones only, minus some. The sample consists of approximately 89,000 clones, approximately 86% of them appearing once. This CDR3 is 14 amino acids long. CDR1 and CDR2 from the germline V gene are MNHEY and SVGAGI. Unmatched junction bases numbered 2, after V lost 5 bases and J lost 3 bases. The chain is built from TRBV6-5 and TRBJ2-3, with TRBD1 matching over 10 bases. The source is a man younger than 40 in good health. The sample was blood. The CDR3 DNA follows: TGTGCCAGCAGTCGGACAGGGGGGACAGATACGCAGTATTTT. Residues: CASSRTGGTDTQYF.